This paragraph covers one T cell receptor (beta chain) sequence. The data derive from a study of blood T cell repertoires in COVID-19. Study-level background: Specimens from acute and convalescent COVID-19 originated in the United States, Italy and Spain. Sample material is recorded as cDNA or gDNA derived from T cells, B-cell-depleted T cells, or PBMCs.

In the original workflow: Estimates of nucleated cell counts were drawn from the amplification of reference gene primers. Generated by immunoSEQ multiplex PCR, the TCRdb table keeps only in-frame clones and is missing some. That table supplies the V and J calls and clone size; D and trimming were determined from the DNA. The sample yields 180,000 or so clones, 70% to 85% seen once. The CDR3 is 13 amino acids. V was trimmed by 5 bases and J by 4 bases, leaving 11 bases between them. CDR1 and CDR2 (germline): KGHSH, LQKENI. The sequence derives from a human donor with acute or convalescent COVID-19. The donor label of this sample is uncertain. The specimen sequenced was peripheral blood. V is TRBV18 and J is TRBJ1-2; the D is unclear. CDR3 amino acids: CASSDGERYGYTF. The CDR3, as DNA: TGTGCCAGCTCAGACGGGGAGCGCTATGGCTACACCTTC.